This T cell receptor (beta chain) appears in the sequencing data of a study of blood T cell repertoires in COVID-19. This CDR3 is built from 12 residues. CDR1 is ENHRY, CDR2 SYGVKD, per germline. V was clipped by 4 bases and J by 0 bases, with 3 bases between them. The repertoire was sequenced with immunoSEQ multiplex PCR; TCRdb's copy has only in-frame clones and lacks some. Of almost 250,000 clones detected, roughly 85% appear once; the ten largest clones hold over 7.5%. The rearrangement joins TRBV10-3 to TRBJ1-1; D call uncertain. This receptor was identified in a woman in her 50s with acute COVID-19. The sequenced material came from PBMCs or T cells enriched from blood (not recorded which). CDR3 DNA: TGTGCCATCAGTGTCATGAACACTGAAGCTTTCTTT. This codes for CAISVMNTEAFF.